Included here is one T cell receptor (beta chain) sequence, with context. The antigen is undetermined. This specimen comes from a study of beta chain features in type 1 diabetes. On the study more broadly: There was similarity between patients and healthy donors in age, gender and cell yields. Points from the study as a whole: Researchers report that Type 1 diabetes patients had moderately but significantly shorter TCRB CDR3s across all four CD4+ subsets.

Isolated RNA was reverse transcribed in full, so expressed TCRB transcripts were sequenced. Repertoires were generated with immunoSEQ multiplex PCR, while TCRdb's copy carries only in-frame clones and drops some. The sample includes roughly 300,000 clones, 13% to 15% of them seen just once. A CD45RO/CCR7/CD25/CD127/CD95/CD27 panel sorted naive, central memory, regulatory and stem cell-like memory CD4+ cells. In all sorted populations, purity surpassed 98%. This CDR3 contains 16 residues. Per the germline V gene, CDR1 is KGHSH and CDR2 is LQKENI. V dropped 3 bases and J dropped 4; count of bases not matched to a gene: 6.

The rearrangement links TRBV18 to TRBJ2-1; TRBD1 matches 10 bases. This receptor was obtained from a man in his thirties or forties with type 1 diabetes. Input material: naive CD4+ T cells from blood. This chain's CDR3 is CASSPMTGGLYNEQFF. CDR3 in DNA: TGTGCCAGCTCACCCATGACAGGGGGCCTATACAATGAGCAGTTCTTC.